This TCR beta chain was found in a study of memory CD4+ T cells and cytomegalovirus serostatus. Study in general: This sample comes from healthy Belgian adults, under 10 CMV seropositive, about 25 seronegative. Study observations and caveats: Suggested: most of the CMV-linked TCR signature lies in CD4+ memory cells.

Per the study methods: Out-of-frame sequences were removed, leaving roughly 2.1 million distinct TCRbeta sequences. Assay: immunoSEQ multiplex PCR; the TCRdb copy retains only in-frame clones and omits some. The V and J calls and clone size were taken over from that table, and D and trimming were inferred from the DNA. The sample lists 61,000 or so clones; over 60% were seen once. Single viable CD3+CD4+CD8-CD45RO+ cells were sorted as the memory CD4+ T cells. In germline, CDR1 is MDHEN, CDR2 SYDVKM. The CDR3 runs 14 residues. The V end was cut by 0 bases, the J end by 2 bases, with 8 bases between. About this clone itself: The antigen is unknown.

The clonotype originates from an adult in good health and CMV-seronegative. Some clones in this sample may be carry-over from other donors' samples. Sequenced input: memory CD4+ T cells from blood. V usage is TRBV28 and J usage is TRBJ2-7; D is uncertain. The CDR3: CASSLWASPYEQYF. CDR3 coding DNA: TGTGCCAGCAGTTTATGGGCCTCCCCCTACGAGCAGTACTTC.